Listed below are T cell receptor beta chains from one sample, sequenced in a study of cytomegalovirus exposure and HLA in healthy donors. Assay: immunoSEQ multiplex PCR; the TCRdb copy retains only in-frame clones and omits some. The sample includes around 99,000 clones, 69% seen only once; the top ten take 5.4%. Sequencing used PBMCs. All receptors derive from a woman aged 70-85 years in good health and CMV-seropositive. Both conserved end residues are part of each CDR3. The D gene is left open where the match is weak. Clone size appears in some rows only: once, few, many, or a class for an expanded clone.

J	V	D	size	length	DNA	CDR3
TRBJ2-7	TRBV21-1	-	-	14	TGTGCCAGCAGCCTCCGGGACTTTTCCTACGAGCAGTACTTC	CASSLRDFSYEQYF
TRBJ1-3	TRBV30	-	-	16	TGTGCCTGGAACAGGAATCTTTTAAGCTCTGGAAACACCATATATTTT	CAWNRNLLSSGNTIYF
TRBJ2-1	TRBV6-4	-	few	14	TGTGCCAGCAGTCGAGACTCCACGGGCAATGAGCAGTTCTTC	CASSRDSTGNEQFF
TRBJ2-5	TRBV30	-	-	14	TGTGCCTGGAGTGCCTTGGGGGGTGGCGAGACCCAGTACTTC	CAWSALGGGETQYF
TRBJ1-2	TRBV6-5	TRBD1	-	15	TGTGCCAGCATCTCACAGGGGGCAGGGAACTATGGCTACACCTTC	CASISQGAGNYGYTF
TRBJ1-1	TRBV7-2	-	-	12	TGTGCCAGCAGCTTAGCGACCTACGGGGCTTTCTTT	CASSLATYGAFF
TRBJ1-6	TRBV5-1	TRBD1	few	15	TGCGCCAGCAGCTTGGTGACAGGGGCTGAATCACCCCTCCACTTT	CASSLVTGAESPLHF
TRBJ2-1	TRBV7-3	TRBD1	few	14	TGTGCCAGCAGCTTAATAGACAGGGGTGATGAGCAGTTCTTC	CASSLIDRGDEQFF
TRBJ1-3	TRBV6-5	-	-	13	TGTGCCAGCAGTTACGGGCAGGGAAACACCATATATTTT	CASSYGQGNTIYF
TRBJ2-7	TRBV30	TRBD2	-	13	TGTGCCTCCAACCCAGCGGGGGGGCTAGAGCAGTACTTC	CASNPAGGLEQYF
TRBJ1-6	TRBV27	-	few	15	TGTGCCAGCAGTTTCCAGATTGCGGCAAATTCACCCCTCCACTTT	CASSFQIAANSPLHF
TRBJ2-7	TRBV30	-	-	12	TGTGCCTGGAGTCAGGGCAGCTACGAGCAGTACTTC	CAWSQGSYEQYF
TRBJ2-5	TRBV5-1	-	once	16	TGCGCCAGCCAGCCTGTCGGGGACTTGTACCAAGAGACCCAGTACTTC	CASQPVGDLYQETQYF
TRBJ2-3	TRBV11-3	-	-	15	TGTGCCAGCAGCTGGGGCGGGGGCGGAGGAGATACGCAGTATTTT	CASSWGGGGGDTQYF
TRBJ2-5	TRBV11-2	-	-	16	TGTGCCAGCAGCAGCTCGGCAGGGGCGGCCCAAGAGACCCAGTACTTC	CASSSSAGAAQETQYF
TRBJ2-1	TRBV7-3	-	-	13	TGTGCCACCTCGGAGAGCTCCTACAATGAGCAGTTCTTC	CATSESSYNEQFF